Listed below are T cell receptor beta chains from one sample, sequenced in a study of OX40 agonist ivuxolimab in advanced cancers. Data came from immunoSEQ multiplex PCR; TCRdb stores just in-frame clones and leaves some out. The sample consists of about 90,000 clones, around 90% of them appearing once. Sequencing used CD4+ or CD8+ T cells sorted from blood, obtained in a trial of the OX40 agonist ivuxolimab. The receptor source for this set is an adult with an advanced solid tumor such as melanoma, head and neck, liver or kidney cancer. CDR3s include the opening cysteine and the closing phenylalanine or tryptophan. Fields, in order: clone size, J gene, V gene, D gene, CDR3 DNA, CDR3 protein. A D gene is named only where the DNA matches it firmly. Not every row has a clone size; where given, it reads once, few, many or a size class.

-	TRBJ2-2	TRBV4-2	TRBD1	TGTGCCAGCGGATTATCAGGGGGAGCTGGGACCGGGGAGCTGTTTTTT	CASGLSGGAGTGELFF
-	TRBJ1-1	TRBV28	TRBD1	TGTGCCAGCAGTTTAGGGACAGGGGGCTTCGACACTGAAGCTTTCTTT	CASSLGTGGFDTEAFF
-	TRBJ2-7	TRBV5-3	-	TGTGCCAGAAGCCGTCGACAGGTTGGCTCCTACGAGCAGTACTTC	CARSRRQVGSYEQYF
-	TRBJ2-1	TRBV4-3	TRBD2	TGCGCCAGCAGCCTTGGACTAGCGGAAACGGGTGAGCAGTTCTTC	CASSLGLAETGEQFF
-	TRBJ1-1	TRBV5-1	TRBD1	TGCGCCAGCAGCTTGGAGGCAGGGGGCGGCTACACTGAAGCTTTCTTT	CASSLEAGGGYTEAFF
-	TRBJ2-5	TRBV7-3	TRBD1	TGTGCCAGCAGCTTAAGCGGACAGGGGGAGACCCAGTACTTC	CASSLSGQGETQYF
-	TRBJ2-5	TRBV9	-	TGTGCCAGCAGCGTAGATGGGGGAGAGACCCAGTACTTC	CASSVDGGETQYF
-	TRBJ1-1	TRBV18	-	TGTGCCAGCTCACCACCCCGGTTGGGGCGCATGAACACTGAAGCTTTCTTT	CASSPPRLGRMNTEAFF
-	TRBJ1-3	TRBV7-2	TRBD1	TGTGCCAGCAGCTTATACCGGGGACAGACTGGAAACACCATATATTTT	CASSLYRGQTGNTIYF
-	TRBJ2-2	TRBV27	TRBD2	TGTGCCAGCAGCCGGACTAGGATGGGGACCGGGGAGCTGTTTTTT	CASSRTRMGTGELFF
-	TRBJ2-3	TRBV7-8	-	TGTGCCAGCAGCATTACTAGCCCCACGCAGTATTTT	CASSITSPTQYF
few	TRBJ1-5	TRBV28	-	TGTGCCACCATTAAGTCCGGCGGCAATCAGCCCCAGCATTTT	CATIKSGGNQPQHF
-	TRBJ2-5	TRBV7-9	TRBD1	TGTGCCAGCAGCTTCCAGGGGGCGGAGACCCAGTACTTC	CASSFQGAETQYF
-	TRBJ2-7	TRBV28	TRBD2	TGTGCCAGCAGTTTACCTAGCGGGAGGCCCTTCGGGGAGCAGTACTTC	CASSLPSGRPFGEQYF
-	TRBJ2-1	TRBV10-3	TRBD2	TGTGCCATCAGTGATCCTTCTAGCGGCGAGCAGTTCTTC	CAISDPSSGEQFF
-	TRBJ2-5	TRBV5-6	-	TGTGCCAGCAGCTCCGCCGCCTGGGGGACCCAGTACTTC	CASSSAAWGTQYF
-	TRBJ1-1	TRBV4-3	TRBD1	TGCGCCAGCAGCCAACACCTGGGACAGGGGGGCACTGAAGCTTTCTTT	CASSQHLGQGGTEAFF
-	TRBJ1-3	TRBV28	-	TGTGCCAGCAGTTCAGGGACGTTGGAAAACACCATATATTTT	CASSSGTLENTIYF
-	TRBJ1-5	TRBV6-5	-	TGTGCCAGCGCCGACCGGGCCGCGAGGAAGCCCCAGCATTTT	CASADRAARKPQHF
-	TRBJ1-4	TRBV29-1	-	TGCAGCCACCTGGAGAACAGGGCCGAATCACTGTTTTTT	CSHLENRAESLFF
-	TRBJ1-2	TRBV18	-	TGTGCCAGCTCACCCCAGGGGCTCGACTATGGCTACACCTTC	CASSPQGLDYGYTF
-	TRBJ2-3	TRBV28	TRBD2	TGTGCCAGCAGTTTCGCTAGCGGGACGGGTACGCAGTATTTT	CASSFASGTGTQYF
-	TRBJ2-5	TRBV6-1	TRBD2	TGTGCCAGCAGTGAAACCAGCGGGGGCCAAGAGACCCAGTACTTC	CASSETSGGQETQYF
-	TRBJ2-4	TRBV7-2	TRBD1	TGTGCCAGCAGTCTGACAGGGGGGCTAGCCAAAAACATTCAGTACTTC	CASSLTGGLAKNIQYF
-	TRBJ2-5	TRBV11-2	TRBD2	TGTGCCAGCAGCGCCATGACTAGCGGGATTCGAGAGACCCAGTACTTC	CASSAMTSGIRETQYF
-	TRBJ1-1	TRBV19	-	TGTGCCAGTCGACAAGTGGCCTACGGGGGGCAGACTGAAGCTTTCTTT	CASRQVAYGGQTEAFF
-	TRBJ2-7	TRBV19	-	TGTGCCAGTAGAGGGTCCCCCGAGTACGAGCAGTACTTC	CASRGSPEYEQYF
-	TRBJ2-2	TRBV7-2	-	TGTGCCAGCAGCCCTGGATTAGGAAACACCGGGGAGCTGTTTTTT	CASSPGLGNTGELFF